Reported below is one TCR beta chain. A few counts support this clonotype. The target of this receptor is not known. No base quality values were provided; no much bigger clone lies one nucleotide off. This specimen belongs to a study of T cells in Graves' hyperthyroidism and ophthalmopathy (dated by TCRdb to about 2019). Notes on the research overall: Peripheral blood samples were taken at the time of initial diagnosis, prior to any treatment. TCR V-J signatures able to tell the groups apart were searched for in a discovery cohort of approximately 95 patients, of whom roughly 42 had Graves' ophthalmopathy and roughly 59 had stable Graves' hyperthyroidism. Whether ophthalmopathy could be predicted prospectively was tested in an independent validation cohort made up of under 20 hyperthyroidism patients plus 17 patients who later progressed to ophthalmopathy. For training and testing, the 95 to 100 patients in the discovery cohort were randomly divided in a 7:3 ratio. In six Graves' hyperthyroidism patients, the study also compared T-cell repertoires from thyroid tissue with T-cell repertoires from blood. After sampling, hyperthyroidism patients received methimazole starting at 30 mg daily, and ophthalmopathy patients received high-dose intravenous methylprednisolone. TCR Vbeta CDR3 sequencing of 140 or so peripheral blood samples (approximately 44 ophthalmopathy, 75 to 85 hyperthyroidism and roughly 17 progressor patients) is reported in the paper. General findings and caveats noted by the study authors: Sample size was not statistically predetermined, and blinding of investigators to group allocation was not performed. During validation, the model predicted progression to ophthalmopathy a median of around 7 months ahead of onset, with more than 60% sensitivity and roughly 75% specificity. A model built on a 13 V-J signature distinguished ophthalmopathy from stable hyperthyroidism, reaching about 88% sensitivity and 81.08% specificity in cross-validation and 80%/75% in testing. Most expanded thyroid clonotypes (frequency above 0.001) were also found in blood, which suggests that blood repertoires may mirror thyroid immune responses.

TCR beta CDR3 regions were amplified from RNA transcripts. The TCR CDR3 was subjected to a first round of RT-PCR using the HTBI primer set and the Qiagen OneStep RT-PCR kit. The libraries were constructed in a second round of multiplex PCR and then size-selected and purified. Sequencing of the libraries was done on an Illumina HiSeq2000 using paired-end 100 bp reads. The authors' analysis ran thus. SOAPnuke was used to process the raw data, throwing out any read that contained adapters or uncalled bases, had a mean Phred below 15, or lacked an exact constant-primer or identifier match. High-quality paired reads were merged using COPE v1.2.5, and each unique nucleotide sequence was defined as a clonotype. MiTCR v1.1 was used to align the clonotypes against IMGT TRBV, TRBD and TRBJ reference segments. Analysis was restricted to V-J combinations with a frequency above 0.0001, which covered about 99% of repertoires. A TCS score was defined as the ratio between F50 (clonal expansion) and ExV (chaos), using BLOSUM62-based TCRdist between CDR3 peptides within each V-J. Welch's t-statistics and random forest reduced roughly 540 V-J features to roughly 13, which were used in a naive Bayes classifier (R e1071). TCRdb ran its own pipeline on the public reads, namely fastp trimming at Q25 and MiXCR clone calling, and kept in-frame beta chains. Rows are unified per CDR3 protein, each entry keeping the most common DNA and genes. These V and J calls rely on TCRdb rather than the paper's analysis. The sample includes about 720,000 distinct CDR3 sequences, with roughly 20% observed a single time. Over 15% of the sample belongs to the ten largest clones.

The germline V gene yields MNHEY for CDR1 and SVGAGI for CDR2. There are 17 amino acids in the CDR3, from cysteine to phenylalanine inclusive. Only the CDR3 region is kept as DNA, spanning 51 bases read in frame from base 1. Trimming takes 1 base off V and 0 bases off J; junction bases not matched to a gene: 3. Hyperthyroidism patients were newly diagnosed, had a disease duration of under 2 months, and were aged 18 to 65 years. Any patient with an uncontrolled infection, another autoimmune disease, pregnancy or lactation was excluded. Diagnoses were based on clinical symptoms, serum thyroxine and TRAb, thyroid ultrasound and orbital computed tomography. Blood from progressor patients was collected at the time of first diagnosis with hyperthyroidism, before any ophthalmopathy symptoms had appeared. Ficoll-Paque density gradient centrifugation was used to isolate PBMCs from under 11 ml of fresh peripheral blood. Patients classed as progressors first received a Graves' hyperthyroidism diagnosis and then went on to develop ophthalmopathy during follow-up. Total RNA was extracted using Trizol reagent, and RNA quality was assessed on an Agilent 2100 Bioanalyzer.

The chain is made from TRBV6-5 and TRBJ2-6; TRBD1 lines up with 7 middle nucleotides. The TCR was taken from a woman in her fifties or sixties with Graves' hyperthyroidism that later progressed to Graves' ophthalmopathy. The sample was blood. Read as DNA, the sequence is TGTGCCAGCAGTTACTGGGACAGCCTCTCTGGGGCCAACGTCCTGACTTTC. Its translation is CASSYWDSLSGANVLTF.